A selection of T cell receptor beta chains follows, all from one sample in a study of T cell responses to AZD1222 COVID-19 vaccine. Measured with immunoSEQ multiplex PCR; TCRdb has only the in-frame clones, and not every one. The data contain 100,000 to 130,000 clones, around nine tenths of them singletons. The specimen was peripheral blood, collected 28 days after the second AZD1222 dose. The source is an adult who received the AZD1222 COVID-19 vaccine. The CDR3 runs from the conserved cysteine through the conserved F or W. The order of the fields is V gene, J gene, clone size, D gene, CDR3 protein, CDR3 DNA. D genes are given only for firm matches. The size field is filled for only some rows; it gives once, few, many or a size class.

v_gene: TRBV15; j_gene: TRBJ1-4; abundance: .; d_gene: .; CDR3aa: CATSGGTNEKLFF; CDR3nt: TGTGCCACCAGCGGAGGTACTAATGAAAAACTGTTTTTT
v_gene: TRBV6-1; j_gene: TRBJ1-5; abundance: few; d_gene: TRBD1; CDR3aa: CASSEGQGTQPQHF; CDR3nt: TGTGCCAGCAGTGAGGGACAGGGTACTCAGCCCCAGCATTTT
v_gene: TRBV6-5; j_gene: TRBJ1-1; abundance: .; d_gene: TRBD1; CDR3aa: CASSFHRQGARTEAFF; CDR3nt: TGTGCCAGCAGTTTCCACCGACAGGGGGCGAGGACTGAAGCTTTCTTT
v_gene: TRBV5-1; j_gene: TRBJ2-3; abundance: .; d_gene: TRBD2; CDR3aa: CASSFLAGASTDTQYF; CDR3nt: TGCGCCAGCAGCTTCCTAGCGGGGGCAAGCACAGATACGCAGTATTTT
v_gene: TRBV6-1; j_gene: TRBJ1-6; abundance: .; d_gene: .; CDR3aa: CASSEERVSYNSPLHF; CDR3nt: TGTGCCAGCAGTGAAGAGAGGGTCTCCTATAATTCACCCCTCCACTTT
v_gene: TRBV5-6; j_gene: TRBJ2-5; abundance: .; d_gene: TRBD2; CDR3aa: CASSGTRQETQYF; CDR3nt: TGTGCCAGCAGCGGGACTAGGCAAGAGACCCAGTACTTC
v_gene: TRBV14; j_gene: TRBJ2-2; abundance: .; d_gene: .; CDR3aa: CASSQGVNTGELFF; CDR3nt: TGTGCCAGCAGCCAGGGAGTTAACACCGGGGAGCTGTTTTTT
v_gene: TRBV28; j_gene: TRBJ2-5; abundance: .; d_gene: .; CDR3aa: CASSLIGHEKTQYF; CDR3nt: TGTGCCAGCAGTTTAATTGGACACGAGAAGACCCAGTACTTC
v_gene: TRBV7-8; j_gene: TRBJ1-1; abundance: .; d_gene: .; CDR3aa: CASSFGQLNTEAFF; CDR3nt: TGTGCCAGCAGCTTTGGACAGTTGAACACTGAAGCTTTCTTT
v_gene: TRBV30; j_gene: TRBJ1-6; abundance: .; d_gene: .; CDR3aa: CAWNRPNSPLHF; CDR3nt: TGTGCCTGGAATCGACCTAATTCACCCCTCCACTTT
v_gene: TRBV4-1; j_gene: TRBJ1-5; abundance: .; d_gene: .; CDR3aa: CASSAPDSGINQPQHF; CDR3nt: TGCGCCAGCAGCGCCCCGGACAGTGGAATTAATCAGCCCCAGCATTTT
v_gene: TRBV19; j_gene: TRBJ1-2; abundance: few; d_gene: .; CDR3aa: CASSTTGTGSNYGYTF; CDR3nt: TGTGCCAGTAGTACCACCGGGACTGGATCTAACTATGGCTACACCTTC
v_gene: TRBV7-9; j_gene: TRBJ2-3; abundance: .; d_gene: .; CDR3aa: CASSWDFTQYF; CDR3nt: TGTGCCAGCAGCTGGGACTTCACGCAGTATTTT
v_gene: TRBV3-1/TRBV3-2; j_gene: TRBJ1-6; abundance: .; d_gene: TRBD1; CDR3aa: CASSQSSGQAYNSPLHF; CDR3nt: TGTGCCAGCAGCCAAAGTTCCGGACAGGCCTATAATTCACCCCTCCACTTT
v_gene: TRBV28; j_gene: TRBJ2-1; abundance: .; d_gene: TRBD2; CDR3aa: CASSAPGVERGGSSYNEQFF; CDR3nt: TGTGCCAGCAGTGCCCCTGGGGTGGAGCGGGGGGGCAGCTCCTACAATGAGCAGTTCTTC
v_gene: TRBV11-2; j_gene: TRBJ2-5; abundance: .; d_gene: .; CDR3aa: CASSSATETQYF; CDR3nt: TGTGCCAGCAGCTCGGCCACAGAGACCCAGTACTTC
v_gene: TRBV30; j_gene: TRBJ1-1; abundance: .; d_gene: .; CDR3aa: CARDDPTLNTEAFF; CDR3nt: TGTGCCCGAGATGACCCGACCCTGAACACTGAAGCTTTCTTT
v_gene: TRBV29-1; j_gene: TRBJ2-1; abundance: once; d_gene: TRBD2; CDR3aa: CSVEGGRAPNEQFF; CDR3nt: TGCAGCGTTGAAGGCGGGAGGGCCCCCAATGAGCAGTTCTTC
v_gene: TRBV3-1/TRBV3-2; j_gene: TRBJ1-5; abundance: .; d_gene: .; CDR3aa: CASSQSDSNQPQHF; CDR3nt: TGTGCCAGCAGCCAAAGTGATAGCAATCAGCCCCAGCATTTT
v_gene: TRBV9; j_gene: TRBJ2-2; abundance: once; d_gene: .; CDR3aa: CASSERGDANTGELFF; CDR3nt: TGTGCCAGCAGCGAGAGGGGGGACGCGAACACCGGGGAGCTGTTTTTT
v_gene: TRBV7-6; j_gene: TRBJ1-1; abundance: .; d_gene: .; CDR3aa: CASSFHIQGNTEAFF; CDR3nt: TGTGCCAGCAGCTTTCATATACAGGGAAACACTGAAGCTTTCTTT
v_gene: TRBV4-2; j_gene: TRBJ2-1; abundance: .; d_gene: .; CDR3aa: CASSRRSNEQFF; CDR3nt: TGTGCCAGCAGCCGACGTTCCAATGAGCAGTTCTTC
v_gene: TRBV10-3; j_gene: TRBJ2-7; abundance: once; d_gene: .; CDR3aa: CAISGDPYEQYF; CDR3nt: TGTGCCATCAGTGGGGACCCCTACGAGCAGTACTTC
v_gene: TRBV6-1; j_gene: TRBJ2-5; abundance: once; d_gene: .; CDR3aa: CASSESGEETQYF; CDR3nt: TGTGCCAGCAGTGAATCCGGTGAAGAGACCCAGTACTTC
v_gene: TRBV7-2; j_gene: TRBJ1-2; abundance: once; d_gene: TRBD1; CDR3aa: CASSLSGQGYGYTF; CDR3nt: TGTGCCAGCAGCTTATCGGGACAGGGTTACGGCTACACCTTC
v_gene: TRBV3-1/TRBV3-2; j_gene: TRBJ2-1; abundance: .; d_gene: .; CDR3aa: CASSSHSSGKQFF; CDR3nt: TGTGCCAGCAGCTCTCACTCCTCGGGGAAGCAGTTCTTC
v_gene: TRBV12-3/TRBV12-4; j_gene: TRBJ1-6; abundance: .; d_gene: .; CDR3aa: CASSINRDSPLHF; CDR3nt: TGTGCCAGCAGCATTAACAGGGACTCACCCCTCCACTTT
v_gene: TRBV5-8; j_gene: TRBJ2-7; abundance: once; d_gene: TRBD2; CDR3aa: CASSLGSGNYEQYF; CDR3nt: TGTGCCAGCAGCTTGGGTAGCGGGAACTACGAGCAGTACTTC
v_gene: TRBV5-1; j_gene: TRBJ1-2; abundance: .; d_gene: .; CDR3aa: CASSSGADGYTF; CDR3nt: TGCGCCAGCAGCTCCGGGGCTGATGGCTACACCTTC
v_gene: TRBV27; j_gene: TRBJ2-7; abundance: .; d_gene: .; CDR3aa: CASSPLGYEQYF; CDR3nt: TGTGCCAGCAGTCCCTTGGGCTACGAGCAGTACTTC
v_gene: TRBV5-4; j_gene: TRBJ2-5; abundance: .; d_gene: TRBD2; CDR3aa: CASPATPGGETQYF; CDR3nt: TGTGCCAGCCCTGCTACTCCGGGGGGAGAGACCCAGTACTTC
v_gene: TRBV7-9; j_gene: TRBJ2-7; abundance: .; d_gene: .; CDR3aa: CASSPDRTNSYEQYF; CDR3nt: TGTGCCAGCAGCCCAGACAGGACTAATTCCTACGAGCAGTACTTC
v_gene: TRBV10-1; j_gene: TRBJ2-1; abundance: .; d_gene: .; CDR3aa: CASSESRRASYNEQFF; CDR3nt: TGCGCCAGCAGTGAGTCGAGGCGGGCCTCCTACAATGAGCAGTTCTTC
v_gene: TRBV15; j_gene: TRBJ1-5; abundance: .; d_gene: TRBD1; CDR3aa: CATSRVTGGKSNQPQHF; CDR3nt: TGTGCCACCAGCAGAGTAACAGGGGGCAAGAGCAATCAGCCCCAGCATTTT
v_gene: TRBV19; j_gene: TRBJ1-2; abundance: few; d_gene: .; CDR3aa: CASSILKGGTDGYTF; CDR3nt: TGTGCCAGTAGTATCCTCAAGGGCGGAACGGATGGCTACACCTTC
v_gene: TRBV7-2; j_gene: TRBJ1-2; abundance: .; d_gene: TRBD1; CDR3aa: CASSLDRSYGYTF; CDR3nt: TGTGCCAGCAGCCTGGACAGGAGCTATGGCTACACCTTC
v_gene: TRBV27; j_gene: TRBJ2-3; abundance: .; d_gene: .; CDR3aa: CASSFLSRRADTQYF; CDR3nt: TGTGCCAGCAGTTTTCTATCCCGTCGAGCAGATACGCAGTATTTT
v_gene: TRBV5-1; j_gene: TRBJ2-2; abundance: .; d_gene: .; CDR3aa: CASSGGSGQNTGELFF; CDR3nt: TGCGCCAGCAGCGGGGGATCGGGACAGAACACCGGGGAGCTGTTTTTT
v_gene: TRBV6-2/TRBV6-3; j_gene: TRBJ2-1; abundance: .; d_gene: .; CDR3aa: CASSPYNEQFF; CDR3nt: TGTGCCAGCAGCCCGTACAATGAGCAGTTCTTC
v_gene: TRBV5-1; j_gene: TRBJ2-3; abundance: .; d_gene: .; CDR3aa: CASSLVEGRNTQYF; CDR3nt: TGCGCCAGCAGCTTGGTGGAGGGGAGGAATACGCAGTATTTT